These T cell receptor beta chains were read from a single sample in a study of identical twins. TCRdb independently ran MiXCR on the 5' RACE reads; one entry per CDR3 protein. The data show roughly 720,000 distinct CDR3 sequences, approximately 18% seen once. This sample was also put to use in a study of T cells expressing NK-cell markers.

The material sequenced was PBMCs. The receptor set was obtained from a woman between 18 and 29 years old in good health. CDR3s include the opening cysteine and the closing phenylalanine or tryptophan.

v_gene | CDR3aa
TRBV29-1 | CSGGYGSMDTQYF
TRBV5-1 | CASSGDRGRSTDTQYF
TRBV10-3 | CAIRGSRRNEQFF
TRBV20-1 | CSARDRIETQYF
TRBV12-3/TRBV12-4 | CASSLNRAISGYTF
TRBV12-3/TRBV12-4 | CASSFTGQPQHF
TRBV3-1 | CASSQGAELTDTQYF
TRBV5-6 | CASSLYGTRGETQYF
TRBV9 | CASSVDIAGGSTDTQYF
TRBV7-9 | CASSLQGSNYGYTF
TRBV20-1 | CSASSPYGEKLFF
TRBV5-5 | CASSSKTSGDTQYF
TRBV20-1 | CSASSSGGSMQFF
TRBV6-5 | CASSYSSGRVYNEQFF
TRBV20-1 | CSARRTSTGNSPLHF
TRBV7-2 | CASRQGTNYGYTF
TRBV20-1 | CSARVRGLGGAYNEQFF
TRBV10-3 | CAITAGTSGLGEQFF
TRBV30 | CAWSTYQETQYF
TRBV9 | CASSVGGTGSDTQYF
TRBV20-1 | CSAIPGLPQWDEQYF
TRBV29-1 | CSTPETGRDTQYF
TRBV18 | CASSPPDRSDYEQYF
TRBV7-8 | CASSLARGQGYGNTIYF
TRBV12-3/TRBV12-4 | CASSFPGYNQPQHF
TRBV20-1 | CSARSAGGEAETQYF
TRBV20-1 | CSANAPGTGNQPQHF
TRBV6-1 | CASSQPERENTEAFF